Shown below are 5 T cell receptor beta chains from a single sample sequenced in a study of T cell responses to AZD1222 COVID-19 vaccine. TCRdb keeps only in-frame clones here, not all; method: immunoSEQ multiplex PCR. The top ten hold about 13% of the sample, which has some 99,000 clones, 88% seen once. The source material was peripheral blood, sampled on day 0 of MenACWY control vaccination. The receptors come from an adult in good health.

V and J are TRBV28 and TRBJ1-5, with D unclear. Trimming took off 3 bases at V and 4 bases at J, with 4 bases between the two ends. This CDR3 region has 12 residues. The germline gives CDR1 MDHEN, CDR2 SYDVKM. CDR3 sequence: CASSFINQPQHF. In nucleotides, the CDR3 is TGTGCCAGCAGTTTTATAAATCAGCCCCAGCATTTT.

The chain couples TRBV24-1 to TRBJ2-3; 7 bases match TRBD2. Germline trimming cut 0 bases from V and 5 bases from J; bases unmatched to any gene: 4. CDR1 KGHDR and CDR2 SFDVKD come from the germline V gene. The CDR3 consists of 15 residues. This chain's CDR3 is CATSDLAGEGDTQYF. Written as DNA, the CDR3 is TGTGCCACCAGTGATTTGGCGGGAGAGGGAGATACGCAGTATTTT.

The gene calls are TRBV9 and TRBJ1-6, with 8 positions matching TRBD1. Germline values: CDR1 SGDLS, CDR2 YYNGEE. Losses at the gene ends were 0 bases for V and 9 bases for J; bases not matched to a gene: 11. This CDR3 comprises 17 residues. The CDR3 DNA reads TGTGCCAGCAGCGTAGGCCACGGACAGGGCATCGGTTCACCCCTCCACTTT. It translates to CASSVGHGQGIGSPLHF.

This chain links TRBV4-1 with TRBJ2-3; tentative D call: TRBD1 (5 bases). Trimming cost V 0 bases and J 7 bases, with 14 bases left between them. The length of the CDR3 is 15 residues. Germline-derived CDR1 and CDR2 are MGHRA and YSYEKL. The CDR3, as DNA: TGCGCCAGCAGCCAAGAAGACAGAGTAGAACATACGCAGTATTTT. Residues: CASSQEDRVEHTQYF.

The chain uses TRBV4-1 and TRBJ2-7; 11 bases map to TRBD1. Germline V lookup: CDR1 MGHRA, CDR2 YSYEKL. The CDR3 has 16 residues. V shed 1 base, J shed 6 bases, and the junction held 8 bases outside the gene matches. This CDR3 is CASSQGVRTGGSEQYF. CDR3 nucleotide sequence: TGCGCCAGCAGCCAAGGGGTTAGGACAGGGGGCTCCGAGCAGTACTTC.